This section outlines one T cell receptor beta chain sequence together with its context. This entry belongs to a study of T cell responses to AZD1222 COVID-19 vaccine. The repertoire was sequenced with immunoSEQ multiplex PCR; TCRdb's copy has only in-frame clones and lacks some. The data contain about 120,000 clones, 86% of them singletons. CDR3 length: 13 amino acids. V dropped 4 bases and J dropped 3 bases, with 10 bases sitting between them. In germline, CDR1 is SGDLS, CDR2 YYNGEE. The clonotype was recovered from an adult who received the AZD1222 COVID-19 vaccine. Sequencing used peripheral blood, obtained 28 days after the second AZD1222 dose. The genes are TRBV9 and TRBJ2-5; tentative D call: TRBD2 (6 bases). The CDR3 DNA is TGTGCCAGCAGCCGGGACTCTAAAGAGACCCAGTACTTC. Encoded protein: CASSRDSKETQYF. The full variable domain, rest sourced from reference TRBV9 and TRBJ2-5, is DSGVTQTPKHLITATGQRVTLRCSPRSGDLSVYWYQQSLDQGLQFLIQYYNGEERAKGNILERFSAQQFPDLHSELNLSSLELGDSALYFCASSRDSKETQYFGPGTRLLVL.